The rows below give T cell receptor beta chains drawn from one sample of a study of cytomegalovirus exposure and HLA in healthy donors. Repertoires were generated with immunoSEQ multiplex PCR, while TCRdb's copy carries only in-frame clones and drops some. The sample carries around 100,000 clones, around 81% recorded once. The specimen was PBMCs. These receptors came from a woman in her 70s in good health and CMV-seropositive. Each CDR3 is given without its conserved first and last residue. Rows may omit the clone size; those that give it use once, few, many or a size class.

CDR3 protein: ASSQGAREAYNEQF
V gene: TRBV4-1
J gene: TRBJ2-1
clone size: .

CDR3 protein: ASSMTSGPTGELF
V gene: TRBV5-1
J gene: TRBJ2-2
clone size: .

CDR3 protein: ASSDSWTGGRQETQY
V gene: TRBV6-1
J gene: TRBJ2-5
clone size: few

CDR3 protein: ASSLTAGGNQPQH
V gene: TRBV7-2
J gene: TRBJ1-5
clone size: .

CDR3 protein: ASSPGTGEYQPQH
V gene: TRBV19
J gene: TRBJ1-5
clone size: .

CDR3 protein: ASSQDPSGRADTQY
V gene: TRBV4-3
J gene: TRBJ2-3
clone size: .

CDR3 protein: ASSSRTGGFYGYT
V gene: TRBV28
J gene: TRBJ1-2
clone size: .

CDR3 protein: ASSLPGLAGVYEQY
V gene: TRBV14
J gene: TRBJ2-7
clone size: .

CDR3 protein: AWTPPGLVFDTQY
V gene: TRBV30
J gene: TRBJ2-3
clone size: .

CDR3 protein: ASSVAPSSLSGANVLT
V gene: TRBV9
J gene: TRBJ2-6
clone size: .

CDR3 protein: ASSLESGASTDTQY
V gene: TRBV5-1
J gene: TRBJ2-3
clone size: .

CDR3 protein: ASSLGGLAGGAYEQY
V gene: TRBV5-6
J gene: TRBJ2-7
clone size: .

CDR3 protein: SVGTSSYEQY
V gene: TRBV29-1
J gene: TRBJ2-7
clone size: .

CDR3 protein: ASSPPSSGSGNEQF
V gene: TRBV7-9
J gene: TRBJ2-1
clone size: .

CDR3 protein: ASSEGYRVYEQY
V gene: TRBV6-1
J gene: TRBJ2-7
clone size: .

CDR3 protein: ASSLLGGGRARDEQY
V gene: TRBV7-2
J gene: TRBJ2-7
clone size: .

CDR3 protein: ASSPTGDFLYEQY
V gene: TRBV4-1
J gene: TRBJ2-7
clone size: medium-sized

CDR3 protein: ASSPSPTSGRLSEQF
V gene: TRBV9
J gene: TRBJ2-1
clone size: .

CDR3 protein: AISESARRGAETQY
V gene: TRBV10-3
J gene: TRBJ2-5
clone size: .

CDR3 protein: ASSLVSQGQETQY
V gene: TRBV5-1
J gene: TRBJ2-5
clone size: .

CDR3 protein: ASSVETGSWFSGTEAF
V gene: TRBV9
J gene: TRBJ1-1
clone size: .

CDR3 protein: ASSDNGRRDTQY
V gene: TRBV10-1
J gene: TRBJ2-3
clone size: .

CDR3 protein: AWNQGTNEKLF
V gene: TRBV30
J gene: TRBJ1-4
clone size: .

CDR3 protein: ASSWGGQGRNEQY
V gene: TRBV5-4
J gene: .
clone size: .

CDR3 protein: ASRDRDAEAF
V gene: TRBV4-1
J gene: TRBJ1-1
clone size: .

CDR3 protein: SVSSAYEQY
V gene: TRBV29-1
J gene: TRBJ2-7
clone size: .

CDR3 protein: ASSLAGGWETQY
V gene: TRBV7-2
J gene: TRBJ2-5
clone size: few

CDR3 protein: ASSLGTVYEQY
V gene: TRBV5-8
J gene: .
clone size: .

CDR3 protein: ASSRGTFILETQY
V gene: TRBV14
J gene: TRBJ2-5
clone size: .

CDR3 protein: ASSFFAIYNEQF
V gene: TRBV11-3
J gene: TRBJ2-1
clone size: .

CDR3 protein: ASTEGAYTEAF
V gene: TRBV6-6
J gene: TRBJ1-1
clone size: .

CDR3 protein: AIRAGGSNTGELF
V gene: TRBV10-3
J gene: TRBJ2-2
clone size: .

CDR3 protein: ASNQVPGLQNQPQH
V gene: TRBV4-1
J gene: TRBJ1-5
clone size: .

CDR3 protein: AWSLGGRLETQY
V gene: TRBV30
J gene: TRBJ2-5
clone size: .

CDR3 protein: ASSLVPGVVNTEAF
V gene: TRBV5-1
J gene: TRBJ1-1
clone size: .

CDR3 protein: ASSQGLVEETQY
V gene: TRBV4-1
J gene: TRBJ2-5
clone size: .

CDR3 protein: ASSFSGNYNEQF
V gene: TRBV28
J gene: TRBJ2-1
clone size: .

CDR3 protein: VSSPPLGQRPTTNEQF
V gene: TRBV5-6
J gene: TRBJ2-1
clone size: .

CDR3 protein: ASSKGWGGSQPQH
V gene: TRBV21-1
J gene: TRBJ1-5
clone size: .

CDR3 protein: ASSFHSLLTGGNQPQH
V gene: TRBV28
J gene: TRBJ1-5
clone size: .

CDR3 protein: ASGLVGRQATDTQY
V gene: TRBV12-5
J gene: TRBJ2-3
clone size: .

CDR3 protein: ASTDSWTGELF
V gene: TRBV6-5
J gene: TRBJ2-2
clone size: .

CDR3 protein: AWSRQQNTEAF
V gene: TRBV30
J gene: TRBJ1-1
clone size: .

CDR3 protein: ASSFVGGREGETQY
V gene: TRBV5-4
J gene: TRBJ2-5
clone size: .